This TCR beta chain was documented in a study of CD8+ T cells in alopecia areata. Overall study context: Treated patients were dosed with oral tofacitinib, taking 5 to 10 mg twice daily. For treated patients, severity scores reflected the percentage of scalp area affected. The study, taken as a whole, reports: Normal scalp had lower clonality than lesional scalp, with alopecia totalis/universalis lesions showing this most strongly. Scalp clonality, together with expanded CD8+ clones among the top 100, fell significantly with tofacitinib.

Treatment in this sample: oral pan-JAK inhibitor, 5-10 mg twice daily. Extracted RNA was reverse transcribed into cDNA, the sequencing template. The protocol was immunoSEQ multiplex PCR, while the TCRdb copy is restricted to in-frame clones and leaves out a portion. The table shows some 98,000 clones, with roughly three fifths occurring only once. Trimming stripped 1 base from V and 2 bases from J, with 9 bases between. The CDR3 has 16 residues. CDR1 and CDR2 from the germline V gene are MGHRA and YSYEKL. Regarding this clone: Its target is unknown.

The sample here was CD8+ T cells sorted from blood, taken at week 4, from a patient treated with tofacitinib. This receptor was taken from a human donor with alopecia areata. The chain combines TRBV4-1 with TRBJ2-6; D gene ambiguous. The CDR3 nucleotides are TGCGCCAGCAGCCAAGTGCCGTCGACTGGGGCCAACGTCCTGACTTTC. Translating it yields CASSQVPSTGANVLTF.